The 21 T cell receptor beta chains in this list originate from one sample, sequenced in a study of shared clonotypes between healthy human individuals. TCRdb's copy holds only in-frame clones and misses some; the assay was immunoSEQ multiplex PCR. The data contain about 2.3 million clones, about 90% of them singletons. Sequencing was carried out using naive CD4+ T cells from PBMCs. Specified subset: CD45RA+ positively selected. These receptors were taken from a man aged 18 to 29 in good health. Some clones in this sample may be carry-over from other donors' samples.

Details on this clone: Other DNA sequences from this sample encode an identical CDR3 as well. The chain joins TRBV18 to TRBJ1-1; D may be TRBD1 (6 bases). The V end lost 5 bases, the J end lost 8 bases, and 9 bases lay between the germline ends. The CDR3 loop spans 11 amino acids. Looked up from germline, CDR1 is KGHSH and CDR2 is LQKENI. DNA for the CDR3: TGTGCCAGCTCATCCGGGACAGAAGCTTTCTTT. It encodes CASSSGTEAFF. Using reference TRBV18 and TRBJ1-1 for the parts outside the CDR3, the full variable domain is NAGVMQNPRHLVRRRGQEARLRCSPMKGHSHVYWYRQLPEEGLKFMVYLQKENIIDESGMPKERFSAEFPKEGPSILRIQQVVRGDSAAYFCASSSGTEAFFGQGTRLTVV.

The chain links TRBV6-5 to TRBJ2-2, with D possibly being TRBD1 (6 bases). The CDR3 covers 14 residues. The germline CDR1 and CDR2 sequences are MNHEY and SVGAGI. Between the trimmed V and J ends, which lost 8 bases and 2 bases, there was a span of 12 bases. CDR3 sequence reads: CASGAGANTGELFF. The CDR3 coding sequence is TGTGCCAGCGGAGCAGGGGCAAACACCGGGGAGCTGTTTTTT.

The rearrangement links TRBV6-1 to TRBJ2-7, with 10 bases fitting TRBD1. The ends lost 4 bases at V and 7 bases at J; junction bases unmatched: 10. Germline assignment: CDR1 MNHNS and CDR2 SASEGT. This CDR3 comprises 15 residues. The CDR3 region is CASSGPDRGSREQYF. The CDR3 bases are TGTGCCAGCAGTGGCCCGGACAGGGGGAGTCGGGAGCAGTACTTC.

Notes on this clone: Other DNA sequences within the sample encode an identical CDR3. The chain is built from TRBV20-1 and TRBJ1-2; 7 positions match TRBD1. The V gene's germline CDR1 is DFQATT and CDR2 SNEGSKA (reference sequence). V was pared by 3 bases and J by 8 bases, with 3 bases of the junction left unmatched. The length of the CDR3 is 11 residues. The CDR3 coding sequence is TGCAGTGCTAGTTTAGGGGGCGGCTACACCTTC. The encoded protein is CSASLGGGYTF.

Regarding this clone: The sample holds other DNA sequences that translate to the same CDR3. The chain recombines TRBV5-1 with TRBJ2-3, with D possibly TRBD2 on 5 matching bases. Trimming removed 0 bases from V and 3 bases from J, with 11 bases in between. This CDR3 region has 15 residues. Germline V gene lookup returns CDR1 SGHRS and CDR2 YFSETQ. DNA for the CDR3: TGCGCCAGCAGCTTGGCCGGACTTAGTACAGATACGCAGTATTTT. Its translation is CASSLAGLSTDTQYF.

This clone was seen just once. This chain connects TRBV4-2 to TRBJ1-1, with D possibly being TRBD1 (5 bases). The CDR3 loop spans 15 amino acids. The ends were cut back, 0 bases at V and 4 bases at J, with 12 bases in the middle. The germline gives CDR1 LGHNA, CDR2 YNFKEQ. The CDR3 DNA sequence: TGTGCCAGCAGCCAAGAGGTCAGGGCCCTCACTGAAGCTTTCTTT. This translates into CASSQEVRALTEAFF.

The chain has TRBV28 and TRBJ1-2, with D maybe TRBD1 (6 bases). The CDR3 has 16 amino acids. V lost 2 bases and J 3 bases, leaving 16 bases between the germline ends. The germline gives CDR1 MDHEN, CDR2 SYDVKM. CDR3 region: CASSLPSGAVYYGYTF. The DNA of the CDR3 is TGTGCCAGCAGTTTACCCTCGGGGGCGGTCTACTATGGCTACACCTTC.

The chain is built from TRBV5-1 and TRBJ2-7; no reliable D call. Germline assignment: CDR1 SGHRS and CDR2 YFSETQ. V lost 4 bases and J 4 bases, leaving 18 bases between the germline ends. This CDR3 contains 15 residues. CDR3 DNA: TGCGCCAGCAGCCTGGCTGGTAGAGGTGGGTACGAGCAGTACTTC. Protein product: CASSLAGRGGYEQYF.

The chain has TRBV7-9 and TRBJ1-5; the D is unclear. The V and J ends lost 0 bases and 9 bases respectively, with 15 bases between them. The CDR3 consists of 15 residues. The V gene's germline CDR1 is SEHNR and CDR2 FQNEAQ (reference sequence). CDR3 sequence (DNA): TGTGCCAGCAGCTTAGCAGGGCCAGCAGAGTTGCCCCAGCATTTT. Its protein product is CASSLAGPAELPQHF. The entire variable domain, with the rest obtained from reference TRBV7-9 and TRBJ1-5, is as follows: DTGVSQNPRHKITKRGQNVTFRCDPISEHNRLYWYRQTLGQGPEFLTYFQNEAQLEKSRLLSDRFSAERPKGSFSTLEIQRTEQGDSAMYLCASSLAGPAELPQHFGDGTRLSIL.

The CDR3 here is CASSPYYRGRGTEAFF. For the CDR3, the DNA is TGTGCCAGCAGCCCATACTACAGGGGGCGGGGGACTGAAGCTTTCTTT. The rearrangement joins TRBV5-4 to TRBJ1-1; 9 bases map to TRBD1. This CDR3 is 16 amino acids long. V shed 4 bases and J 5 bases; nucleotides not matched to a gene: 12. Per the germline V gene, CDR1 is SGHNT and CDR2 is YYREEE (reference sequence).

This chain joins TRBV6-1 and TRBJ2-3; TRBD1 might be the D (6 bases). V was pared by 3 bases and J by 0 bases, with 7 bases between. Looked up from germline, CDR1 is MNHNS and CDR2 is SASEGT. The CDR3 is 14 amino acids. The CDR3 DNA reads as TGTGCCAGCAGTGAGGGGACAAGCACAGATACGCAGTATTTT. Translation: CASSEGTSTDTQYF.

In nucleotides, the CDR3 is TGTGCCAGCTCACCGTCGAAGGGGGACTCCTACGAGCAGTACTTC. Protein: CASSPSKGDSYEQYF. The V and J genes are TRBV18 and TRBJ2-7, with D possibly TRBD1 on 6 matching bases. V lost 3 bases to trimming and J lost 0 bases, with 12 bases between them. The CDR3 spans 15 residues. From germline, CDR1 is KGHSH and CDR2 LQKENI.

This chain joins TRBV5-1 and TRBJ1-1; 7 nucleotides agree with TRBD1. CDR1 SGHRS and CDR2 YFSETQ come from the germline V gene. The CDR3 is 14 residues long. The V gene end was trimmed by 8 bases and the J gene end by 2 bases; junction bases not matched to a gene: 9. DNA for the CDR3: TGCGCCAGTACCAAGACAGGGCTTAACACTGAAGCTTTCTTT. It yields the protein CASTKTGLNTEAFF.

Turning to this clone: This specimen includes other DNA sequences encoding the same CDR3. The J gene is TRBJ1-1, the V gene TRBV18, with 7 bases matching TRBD1. The CDR3 runs 14 residues. V lost 5 bases, J lost 0 bases, and 3 bases stayed unmatched. Germline CDR1 is KGHSH and CDR2 is LQKENI. This chain's CDR3 is CASSRTGMNTEAFF. The DNA of the CDR3 is TGTGCCAGCTCAAGGACAGGAATGAACACTGAAGCTTTCTTT.

The chain combines TRBV7-2 with TRBJ2-7; D may be TRBD1 or TRBD2 (5 bases each). Trimming took 4 bases from V and 0 from J, leaving 10 bases between them. Germline CDR1 is SGHTA and CDR2 is FQGNSA. The CDR3 contains 14 residues. Here the CDR3 DNA reads TGTGCCAGCAGCTGGGGACGGTACTCCTACGAGCAGTACTTC. Translating it yields CASSWGRYSYEQYF.

The chain links TRBV2 to TRBJ2-2, with 7 bases identical to TRBD2. The CDR3 consists of 16 residues. Germline CDR1 and CDR2: SNHLY and FYNNEI. V shed 6 bases and J 2 bases; nucleotides not matched to a gene: 9. The CDR3 loop is CASSEMGLPNTGELFF. DNA for the CDR3: TGTGCCAGCAGCGAGATGGGACTACCCAACACCGGGGAGCTGTTTTTT.

This chain joins TRBV27 and TRBJ1-3; 7 bases agree with TRBD1. The CDR3 has 14 residues. V lost 8 bases and J lost 3; bases outside the gene matches: 7. Germline lookup yields CDR1 MNHEY and CDR2 SMNVEV (reference sequence). CDR3 region: CASRGRGLGNTIYF. Written as DNA, the CDR3 is TGTGCCAGCCGGGGGAGGGGGCTTGGAAACACCATATATTTT.

The rearrangement uses TRBV18 and TRBJ2-2; D is possibly TRBD2 (6 bases). Trimming cost V 3 bases and J 8 bases, with 16 bases left between them. The CDR3 is 15 residues long. Germline V lookup: CDR1 KGHSH, CDR2 LQKENI. The CDR3 here is CASSPDRGTGGELFF. The CDR3, as DNA: TGTGCCAGCTCACCGGACCGGGGGACGGGTGGGGAGCTGTTTTTT.

The chain links TRBV29-1 to TRBJ2-1; D unresolved. The CDR3 has 14 residues. Trimming shortened V by 8 bases and J by 6 bases, and 20 bases separated the two germline ends. The germline V gene encodes CDR1 SQVTM and CDR2 ANQGSEA. The CDR3 is CSMRRTVDLNEQFF. The CDR3 nucleotides read TGCAGCATGAGAAGGACGGTGGATCTCAATGAGCAGTTCTTC.

V gene TRBV15 combines with J gene TRBJ2-5; D is unresolved. CDR1 is LNHNV, CDR2 YYDKDF, per germline (reference sequence). Trimming shortened V by 3 bases and J by 3 bases, and 5 bases separated the two germline ends. The CDR3 is 12 amino acids. The CDR3 sequence is CATSSTEETQYF. The CDR3 DNA reads TGTGCCACCAGCAGTACGGAAGAGACCCAGTACTTC.

The rearrangement links TRBV2 to TRBJ2-3; no clear D gene. The germline V and J ends were trimmed by 3 bases and 6 bases, with 7 bases remaining between them. The CDR3 contains 12 residues. CDR1 is SNHLY and CDR2 is FYNNEI in the germline V gene. CDR3 DNA: TGTGCCAGCAGTGATGTGGGTGATACGCAGTATTTT. Translation gives CASSDVGDTQYF.